The clone carrying this T cell receptor beta chain has a handful of counts. The CDR3 runs to 14 residues. V gave up 0 bases and J gave up 6 bases; unmatched junction bases: 4. Per germline, CDR1 SGHRS and CDR2 YFSETQ. Profiling relied on immunoSEQ multiplex PCR, and the TCRdb table lists in-frame clones only, not all of them. The sample carries 50,000 to 55,000 clones, about 67% recorded once. The entry originates in a study of T cell clones after liver transplantation. The specimen was CD4+ T cells from blood, collected less than 70 months after liver transplant. The V and J genes are TRBV5-1 and TRBJ1-2; 8 nucleotides line up with TRBD1. The sequence was collected from a human patient who received a liver transplant. Some T cells may have come from the graft donor. Here the CDR3 reads CASSLGQGTDGYTF. The CDR3, as DNA: TGCGCCAGCAGCTTGGGACAGGGGACCGATGGCTACACCTTC.